This T cell receptor (beta chain) was recovered during a study of blood T cell repertoires in COVID-19. For the study at large: Sample material is recorded as cDNA or gDNA derived from T cells, B-cell-depleted T cells, or PBMCs.

TCRdb's table, derived via immunoSEQ multiplex PCR, lists solely in-frame clones and lacks some. In the table there are roughly 400,000 clones, about 90% of which are singletons. CDR1 LNHDA and CDR2 SQIVND come from the germline V gene (reference sequence). The V end lost 2 bases, the J end lost 5 bases, and 13 bases lay between the germline ends. CDR3 length: 15 residues. Only one count was recorded for this clone. Recruitment covered about 25 US areas and drew participants whose ages spanned about 18 to 90 years. Clinical history reported by participants formed the basis on which cohorts were assigned. Among Cohort 3 donors, those recovered had two negative PCRs, clearance, or symptom resolution.

The clonotype comes from a man aged 18 to 30 who had recovered from COVID-19. This rearrangement joins TRBV19 to TRBJ1-5; D not certain. Sequencing was carried out using PBMCs or T cells enriched from blood (not recorded which). This chain's CDR3 is CASSIFWLEDQPQHF. The CDR3 bases are TGTGCCAGTAGTATATTTTGGCTCGAAGATCAGCCCCAGCATTTT.